Below, 5 T cell receptor beta chains from the same sample are listed, as sequenced in a study of blood T cell repertoires in COVID-19. Profiling relied on immunoSEQ multiplex PCR, and the TCRdb table lists in-frame clones only, not all of them. The sample holds 250,000 to 300,000 clones, roughly 85% seen once. Sequencing was done on a sample of PBMCs or T cells enriched from blood (not recorded which). These TCRs come from a middle-aged man who had been exposed to COVID-19.

This clone was counted between two and nine times. The J gene is TRBJ2-1, the V gene TRBV5-6; 7 bases map to TRBD1. Trimming removed 4 bases from V and 4 bases from J; junction bases left unmatched: 5. This CDR3 is 14 amino acids long. Looked up from germline, CDR1 is SGHDT and CDR2 is YYEEEE. Here the CDR3 reads CASSGTELYNEQFF. CDR3 sequence (DNA): TGTGCCAGCAGCGGGACAGAACTTTACAATGAGCAGTTCTTC.

This chain uses TRBV27 with TRBJ1-5; D is undetermined. Germline V gene data show CDR1 as MNHEY and CDR2 as SMNVEV (reference sequence). The CDR3 runs to 16 residues. V was clipped by 6 bases and J by 6 bases, with 21 bases between them. The CDR3 region has the DNA TGTGCCAGCAGAGAATGGGGAGAAGACCTTAGTCAGCCCCAGCATTTT. It translates to CASREWGEDLSQPQHF.

J is TRBJ1-3 and V is TRBV7-8; the D is unclear. With 3 bases removed from V and 1 base from J, the gap between germline ends came to 10 bases. CDR1 is SGHVS and CDR2 is FQNEAQ in the germline V gene. This CDR3 is built from 15 residues. The CDR3 nucleotides are TGTGCCAGCAGCTTGGTTAGGCGGTCTGGAAACACCATATATTTT. Translating it yields CASSLVRRSGNTIYF.

This clone occurred many times. This chain uses TRBV14 with TRBJ2-1; D perhaps matches TRBD2 (6 bases). The CDR3 length is 16 residues. V lost 5 bases to trimming and J lost 5 bases, with 19 bases between them. Germline V gives CDR1 SGHDN, CDR2 FVKESK. The CDR3 is CASSGSGTPRDNEQFF. The DNA of the CDR3 is TGTGCCAGCAGCGGCTCCGGGACTCCTAGGGACAATGAGCAGTTCTTC. Together with reference TRBV14 and TRBJ2-1, the CDR3 gives the full variable domain: EAGVTQFPSHSVIEKGQTVTLRCDPISGHDNLYWYRRVMGKEIKFLLHFVKESKQDESGMPNNRFLAERTGGTYSTLKVQPAELEDSGVYFCASSGSGTPRDNEQFFGPGTRLTVL.

The chain joins TRBV9 to TRBJ1-1; the match to TRBD1 covers 9 bases. This CDR3 region has 16 residues. Looked up from germline, CDR1 is SGDLS and CDR2 is YYNGEE. J lost 0 bases, V lost 4 bases, and 7 bases had no gene match. The CDR3 region has the DNA TGTGCCAGCAGCCTACAGGGGGCCCGTGTGAACACTGAAGCTTTCTTT. Protein product: CASSLQGARVNTEAFF.